This T cell receptor (beta chain) was profiled in a study of blood T cell repertoires in COVID-19. Across the whole study: Nucleic acid was either cDNA or gDNA, and it came from T cells, B-cell-depleted T cells, or PBMCs.

This study enrolled people aged about 18 to 95 from about two dozen US geographic areas. Assignment of participants to cohorts was predicated upon participant-reported clinical history. Methods used by the authors: Nucleated cell number was recorded as an estimate derived from reference gene primer amplification. Clones were read by immunoSEQ multiplex PCR, and TCRdb kept only the in-frame ones, dropping some. The V and J calls and clone size are taken from that table; D and trimming were inferred from the DNA. The sample has roughly 190,000 clones, roughly 77% seen once. Germline lookup yields CDR1 SGHRS and CDR2 YFSETQ. CDR3 size: 14 residues. The V end was cut by 1 base, the J end by 6 bases, with 11 bases between.

V is TRBV5-1 and J is TRBJ2-1; weak D call: TRBD2 (6 bases). Sequencing was done on a sample of PBMCs or T cells enriched from blood (not recorded which). This receptor was identified in a woman in her forties or fifties with acute COVID-19. In DNA, the CDR3 is TGCGCCAGCAGCTTGAACGGGGGAATCAATGAGCAGTTCTTC. This translates into CASSLNGGINEQFF.